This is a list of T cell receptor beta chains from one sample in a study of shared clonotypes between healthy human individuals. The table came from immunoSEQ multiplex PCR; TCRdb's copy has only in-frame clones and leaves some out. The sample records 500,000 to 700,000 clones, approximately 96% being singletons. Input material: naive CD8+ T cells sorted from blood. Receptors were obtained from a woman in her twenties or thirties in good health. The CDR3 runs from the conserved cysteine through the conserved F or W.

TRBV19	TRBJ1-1	CASSRNLGAEAFF
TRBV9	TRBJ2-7	CASSVGPMRGANEQYF
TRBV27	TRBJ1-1	CASSPDRENTEAFF
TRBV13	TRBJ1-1	CASSLVGEGNTEAFF
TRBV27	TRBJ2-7	CASSLTGGPREQYF
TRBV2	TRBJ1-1	CASQGGAAVVGTEAFF
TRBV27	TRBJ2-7	CASSLVATGGASYEQYF
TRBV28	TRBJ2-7	CASRWDRGPTYEQYF
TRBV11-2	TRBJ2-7	CASSLMVGGPTYEQYF
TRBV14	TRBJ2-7	CASSQDYGPGTSGREPYEQYF
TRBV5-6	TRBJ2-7	CASSRAGVKYEQYF
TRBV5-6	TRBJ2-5	CASSSQPKAGALGKTQYF
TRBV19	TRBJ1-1	CASNPGLNTEAFF
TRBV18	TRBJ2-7	CASYLAGGPGEQYF
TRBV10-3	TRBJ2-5	CAISERGNQETQYF
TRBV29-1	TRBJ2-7	CSVEPGSGQGVSYEQYF
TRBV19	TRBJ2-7	CASSLSPTLTYEQYF
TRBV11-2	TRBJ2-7	CASSLDPLAGESSYEQYF
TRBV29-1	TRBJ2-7	CSALASDNEQYF
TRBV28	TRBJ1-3	CASRSRGSGNTIYF
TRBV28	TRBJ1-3	CASSTDDITNTIYF
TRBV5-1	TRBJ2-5	CASSSAVRQETQYF
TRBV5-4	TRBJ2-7	CASSVQGTEQYF
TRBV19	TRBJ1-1	CASSMQNTEAFF
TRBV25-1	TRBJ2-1	CASSESAGGRDEQFF
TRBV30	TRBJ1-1	CAWSVWGTEAFF
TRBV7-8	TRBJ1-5	CASSLGSVDRADQPQHF
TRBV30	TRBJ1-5	CAWSLYPSQPQHF
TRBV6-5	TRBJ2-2	CASIPSGITGELFF
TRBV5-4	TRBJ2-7	CASSSIGEQYF
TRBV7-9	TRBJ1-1	CASSATLGTEAFF
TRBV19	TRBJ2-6	CAIESTERPSGANVLTF
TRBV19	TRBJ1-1	CASSRYYGAFF
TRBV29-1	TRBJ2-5	CSVEGRRQQETQYF
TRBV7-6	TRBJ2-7	CASSLARAGLAAQEQYF
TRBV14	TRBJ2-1	CASSLLANSYNEQFF
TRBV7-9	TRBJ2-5	CASSLGLAVEGETQYF
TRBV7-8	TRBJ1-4	CASSWDGTATNEKLFF
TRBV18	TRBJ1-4	CASSPGHRNEKLFF
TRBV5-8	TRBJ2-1	CASSLEDSRDEQFF
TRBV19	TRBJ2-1	CASSIVQGWEQFF
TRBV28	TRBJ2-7	CASSFRASPYEQYF
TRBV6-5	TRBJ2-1	CASSYSVQGALSEQFF
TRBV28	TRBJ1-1	CASSHYTEAFF
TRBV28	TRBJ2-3	CASSITRGHSSTDTQYF
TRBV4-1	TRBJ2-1	CASSLRLAGAPEQFF
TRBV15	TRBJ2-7	CATSRDVRVGASYEQYF
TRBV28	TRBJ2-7	CASSFLGAYEQYF
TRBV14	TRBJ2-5	CASSQWGGNRETQYF
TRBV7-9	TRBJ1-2	CASSSPLMGYTF
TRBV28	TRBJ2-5	CASSELDQETQYF
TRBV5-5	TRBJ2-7	CASTAGGYEQYF
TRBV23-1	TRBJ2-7	CASSLKAVEGGRQYF
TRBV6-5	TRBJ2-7	CASSSGVYEQYF
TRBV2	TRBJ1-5	CASSAGNQPQHF